The 22 T cell receptor beta chains below all came from one sample that was sequenced in a study of shared clonotypes between healthy human individuals. Assay used: immunoSEQ multiplex PCR; TCRdb lists only in-frame clones, some missing. The data show about 1,500,000 clones, roughly 96% seen once. Material for sequencing was naive CD4+ T cells sorted from blood. As to subset: CD45RA+ positively selected. The receptor source for this set is a man aged 25 to 40 in good health.

This sequence joins TRBV2 and TRBJ1-1; 9 nucleotides align to TRBD1. The germline gives CDR1 SNHLY, CDR2 FYNNEI. This CDR3 contains 13 residues. The junction had 5 bases not matched to a gene; V was cut back by 7 bases and J by 5 bases. CDR3 in DNA: TGTGCCAGCATTGGACAGGGGATAACTGAAGCTTTCTTT. Residues: CASIGQGITEAFF.

The chain links TRBV9 to TRBJ2-1; 8 bases are a match to TRBD1. The length of the CDR3 is 15 residues. The V and J ends lost 3 bases and 12 bases, in that order; junction bases with no gene match: 14. The germline gives CDR1 SGDLS, CDR2 YYNGEE. CDR3 amino acids: CASSAPGQARARQFF. The CDR3 DNA reads as TGTGCCAGCAGCGCACCGGGACAGGCTAGGGCAAGGCAGTTCTTC. The full variable domain, with the rest looked up from reference TRBV9 and TRBJ2-1, is DSGVTQTPKHLITATGQRVTLRCSPRSGDLSVYWYQQSLDQGLQFLIQYYNGEERAKGNILERFSAQQFPDLHSELNLSSLELGDSALYFCASSAPGQARARQFFGPGTRLTVL.

The V call is TRBV5-4, the J call TRBJ2-5; 7 nucleotides agree with TRBD2. This CDR3 has 12 residues. V lost 1 base, J lost 11 bases, and 5 bases stayed unmatched. From germline, CDR1 is SGHNT and CDR2 YYREEE (reference sequence). CDR3 DNA: TGTGCCAGCAGCTTGCTCGGGGAGGGTCAGTACTTC. Protein product: CASSLLGEGQYF.

The table lists this clone with a count of one. This rearrangement joins TRBV28 to TRBJ2-1; tentative D call: TRBD1 (6 bases). Germline assignment: CDR1 MDHEN and CDR2 SYDVKM. Trimming pared 6 bases from V and 2 bases from J, leaving 14 bases between. This CDR3 spans 15 amino acids. The CDR3 protein is CASRGRGTPYNEQFF. The CDR3 DNA is TGTGCCAGCAGGGGAAGGGGGACCCCCTACAATGAGCAGTTCTTC.

This rearrangement joins TRBV6-1 to TRBJ2-7, with 7 bases aligning to TRBD1. Germline V gene data show CDR1 as MNHNS and CDR2 as SASEGT. V was clipped by 5 bases and J by 3 bases; unmatched bases: 10. The CDR3 length is 15 residues. The CDR3 is CASSRTRTGFYEQYF. For the CDR3, the DNA is TGTGCCAGCAGTAGAACCCGGACAGGATTCTACGAGCAGTACTTC.

The CDR3 here is CASSLSRLNTEAFF. The CDR3 nucleotides are TGCGCCAGCAGCTTAAGCCGACTAAACACTGAAGCTTTCTTT. The rearrangement joins TRBV5-1 to TRBJ1-1; the D is unclear. The CDR3 runs 14 residues. CDR1 and CDR2 (germline): SGHRS, YFSETQ. Trimming pared 2 bases from V and 2 bases from J, leaving 10 bases between.

The V and J genes are TRBV28 and TRBJ2-7, with 14 bases fitting TRBD2. Germline CDR1 MDHEN, CDR2 SYDVKM. V lost 6 bases and J lost 4; bases outside the gene matches: 11. The CDR3 is 17 residues long. CDR3 nucleotides: TGTGCCAGCAGCCCGTGGGCGGGACTAGCGGGAGCTTACGAGCAGTACTTC. Amino acid sequence: CASSPWAGLAGAYEQYF. Based on the CDR3 plus reference TRBV28 and TRBJ2-7, the full variable domain is DVKVTQSSRYLVKRTGEKVFLECVQDMDHENMFWYRQDPGLGLRLIYFSYDVKMKEKGDIPEGYSVSREKKERFSLILESASTNQTSMYLCASSPWAGLAGAYEQYFGPGTRLTVT.

This chain uses TRBV14 with TRBJ2-1; 11 nucleotides agree with TRBD1. Per the germline V gene, CDR1 is SGHDN and CDR2 is FVKESK. This CDR3 has 16 residues. V was clipped by 4 bases and J by 7 bases; unmatched bases: 9. CDR3 sequence reads: CASSLHGQGAQNEQFF. CDR3 nucleotides: TGTGCCAGCAGCCTACACGGACAGGGGGCGCAAAATGAGCAGTTCTTC. Supplemented by reference TRBV14 and TRBJ2-1, the full variable domain reads EAGVTQFPSHSVIEKGQTVTLRCDPISGHDNLYWYRRVMGKEIKFLLHFVKESKQDESGMPNNRFLAERTGGTYSTLKVQPAELEDSGVYFCASSLHGQGAQNEQFFGPGTRLTVL.

The chain is built from TRBV4-3 and TRBJ2-1, with a weak D call TRBD2 (6 bases). CDR1 is LGHNA and CDR2 is YSLEER in the germline V gene. Trimming took 4 bases from V and 8 from J, leaving 21 bases between them. This CDR3 has 16 residues. CDR3 coding DNA: TGCGCCAGCAGCCCGAGGCGAGGAGGGAGAAGTGATGAGCAGTTCTTC. This sequence encodes CASSPRRGGRSDEQFF.

The V gene is TRBV7-3, the J gene TRBJ2-3; 13 nucleotides align to TRBD2. CDR3 length equals 17 residues. V shed 5 bases and J 3 bases; nucleotides not matched to a gene: 8. Germline values: CDR1 SGHTA, CDR2 FQGTGA. The CDR3: CASSRVGLAGSTDTQYF. The CDR3 nucleotides read TGTGCCAGCAGCCGAGTGGGACTAGCGGGAAGTACAGATACGCAGTATTTT.

Remarks on this clone: This sample includes further DNA sequences coding for the same CDR3. This chain joins TRBV18 and TRBJ1-5; 7 positions agree with TRBD1. The CDR3 sequence is 14 residues long. Trimming removed 4 bases from V and 2 bases from J; junction bases left unmatched: 2. The V gene's germline CDR1 is KGHSH and CDR2 LQKENI. This chain's CDR3 is CASSHDRGNQPQHF. In nucleotides, the CDR3 is TGTGCCAGCTCACACGACAGGGGCAATCAGCCCCAGCATTTT.

This sequence joins TRBV29-1 and TRBJ1-1, with a weak D call TRBD1 (5 bases). This CDR3 spans 14 amino acids. V lost 7 bases and J lost 1, with 16 bases in between. The germline V gene has CDR1 SQVTM and CDR2 ANQGSEA. CDR3 protein: CSGNSGTRNTEAFF. The CDR3 nucleotides are TGCAGCGGTAATTCCGGGACCAGGAACACTGAAGCTTTCTTT.

The rearrangement uses TRBV14 and TRBJ2-1, with TRBD2 matching 13 bases. The CDR3 consists of 16 residues. V shed 4 bases, J shed 7 bases, and the junction held 7 bases outside the gene matches. Germline V gives CDR1 SGHDN, CDR2 FVKESK. The CDR3, as DNA: TGTGCCAGCAGCCTAGGACTAGCGGGAGTGTTAAATGAGCAGTTCTTC. This encodes CASSLGLAGVLNEQFF.

The chain links TRBV9 to TRBJ2-7; the match to TRBD2 covers 9 bases. The V and J ends lost 2 bases and 4 bases, in that order; junction bases with no gene match: 10. Looked up from germline, CDR1 is SGDLS and CDR2 is YYNGEE. The CDR3 extends over 16 amino acids. This chain's CDR3 is CASSVGGVAGVYEQYF. CDR3 coding DNA: TGTGCCAGCAGCGTGGGAGGGGTAGCGGGAGTGTACGAGCAGTACTTC. Based on the CDR3 plus reference TRBV9 and TRBJ2-7, the full variable domain is DSGVTQTPKHLITATGQRVTLRCSPRSGDLSVYWYQQSLDQGLQFLIQYYNGEERAKGNILERFSAQQFPDLHSELNLSSLELGDSALYFCASSVGGVAGVYEQYFGPGTRLTVT.

This sequence joins TRBV2 and TRBJ2-7, with D tentatively TRBD2 (6 bases). With 3 bases removed from V and 4 bases from J, the gap between germline ends came to 19 bases. Germline values: CDR1 SNHLY, CDR2 FYNNEI. The CDR3 loop spans 16 amino acids. The CDR3 nucleotides are TGTGCCAGCAGTGAGATGCTCGGGGACTCGGGGTACGAGCAGTACTTC. Translating gives CASSEMLGDSGYEQYF. The variable domain in full, completed from reference TRBV2 and TRBJ2-7, reads EPEVTQTPSHQVTQMGQEVILRCVPISNHLYFYWYRQILGQKVEFLVSFYNNEISEKSEIFDDQFSVERPDGSNFTLKIRSTKLEDSAMYFCASSEMLGDSGYEQYFGPGTRLTVT.

The rearrangement uses TRBV12-5 and TRBJ1-5, with TRBD1 matching 7 bases. Trimming cost V 9 bases and J 5 bases; bases outside gene matches: 4. The germline gives CDR1 LGHNT, CDR2 FRNRAP. The CDR3 runs 12 residues. CDR3 DNA: TGTGCTAGAAAACAGGGGCATCAGCCCCAGCATTTT. This gives the protein CARKQGHQPQHF.

Here the CDR3 DNA reads TGTGCCAGTAGTCTCGGACAAGCGGACACTGAAGCTTTCTTT. Its translation: CASSLGQADTEAFF. This chain connects TRBV19 to TRBJ1-1; maybe TRBD1 (5 bases). V shed 5 bases and J shed 3 bases, with 13 bases lying between them. The CDR3 runs to 14 residues. In germline, CDR1 is LNHDA, CDR2 SQIVND (reference sequence).

J is TRBJ1-2 and V is TRBV6-1; the match to TRBD1 covers 7 bases. Germline loops: CDR1 MNHNS, CDR2 SASEGT. CDR3 size: 13 residues. Trimming at V came to 6 bases and at J to 3 bases, leaving 4 bases not matched to a gene. CDR3 coding DNA: TGTGCCAGCAGCCGGGGGACAGACTATGGCTACACCTTC. Protein: CASSRGTDYGYTF.

The chain has TRBV30 and TRBJ1-2, with 8 bases matching TRBD1. The CDR3 is 12 residues long. Germline CDR1 reads GTSNPN; CDR2 reads SVGIG (reference sequence). After removal of 1 base from V and 8 bases from J, the junction contained 3 bases not matched to a gene. This CDR3 reads CAWSAGGVGYTF. CDR3 bases: TGTGCCTGGAGTGCAGGGGGCGTAGGCTACACCTTC.

V usage is TRBV11-2 and J usage is TRBJ2-1; D is unresolved. This CDR3 comprises 12 residues. Per the germline V gene, CDR1 is SGHAT and CDR2 is FQNNGV. The V end lost 1 base, the J end lost 7 bases, and 5 bases lay between the germline ends. CDR3 region: CASSLVTNEQFF. Here the CDR3 DNA reads TGTGCCAGCAGCTTAGTGACGAATGAGCAGTTCTTC. Full variable domain (remainder filled in from reference TRBV11-2 and TRBJ2-1): EAGVAQSPRYKIIEKRQSVAFWCNPISGHATLYWYQQILGQGPKLLIQFQNNGVVDDSQLPKDRFSAERLKGVDSTLKIQPAKLEDSAVYLCASSLVTNEQFFGPGTRLTVL.

The gene calls are TRBV5-5 and TRBJ2-2; 8 nucleotides align to TRBD1. The CDR3 consists of 17 residues. V gave up 0 bases and J gave up 1 base; unmatched junction bases: 5. Germline CDR1 SGHKS, CDR2 YYEKEE (reference sequence). CDR3 sequence: CASSLGVGTGNTGELFF. CDR3 DNA: TGTGCCAGCAGCTTGGGGGTCGGGACAGGGAACACCGGGGAGCTGTTTTTT.

CDR3 in amino acids: CASSTLDRNNEQFF. The CDR3 nucleotides read TGTGCCAGTAGTACCCTGGACAGGAACAATGAGCAGTTCTTC. The rearrangement links TRBV19 to TRBJ2-1, with 7 bases lining up with TRBD1. Germline V gene lookup returns CDR1 LNHDA and CDR2 SQIVND (reference sequence). This CDR3 spans 14 amino acids. The trim removed 4 bases at V and 5 bases at J, leaving 5 bases unmatched.